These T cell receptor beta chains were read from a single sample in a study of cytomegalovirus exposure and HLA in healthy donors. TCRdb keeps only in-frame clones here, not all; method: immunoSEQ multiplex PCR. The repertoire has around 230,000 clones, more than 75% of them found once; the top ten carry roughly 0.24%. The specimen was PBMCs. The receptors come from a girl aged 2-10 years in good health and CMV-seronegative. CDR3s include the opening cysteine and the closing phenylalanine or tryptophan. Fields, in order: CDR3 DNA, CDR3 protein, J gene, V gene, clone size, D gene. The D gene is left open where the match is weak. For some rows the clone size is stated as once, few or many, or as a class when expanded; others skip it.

CDR3nt: TGCGCCAGCAGCCAAGACGGACTTTTGAATGAAAAACTGTTTTTT
CDR3aa: CASSQDGLLNEKLFF
j_gene: TRBJ1-4
v_gene: TRBV4-1
abundance: NA
d_gene: NA

CDR3nt: TGTGCCAGCAGCCGCCTCTCCAGGGCCTACGAGCAGTACTTC
CDR3aa: CASSRLSRAYEQYF
j_gene: TRBJ2-7
v_gene: TRBV14
abundance: NA
d_gene: NA

CDR3nt: TGTGCCAGCAGCTCGGCCTCCGCGACAGGCACAAAGGGCAATCAGCCCCAGCATTTT
CDR3aa: CASSSASATGTKGNQPQHF
j_gene: TRBJ1-5
v_gene: TRBV7-8
abundance: NA
d_gene: NA

CDR3nt: TGCGCCAGCAGCTTACAACGGGCTAGCGGGTACGACGAGCAGTACTTC
CDR3aa: CASSLQRASGYDEQYF
j_gene: TRBJ2-7
v_gene: TRBV5-1
abundance: NA
d_gene: TRBD2

CDR3nt: TGTGCCAGCAGAGGGACAGATACCTACGAGCAGTACTTC
CDR3aa: CASRGTDTYEQYF
j_gene: TRBJ2-7
v_gene: TRBV6-1
abundance: few
d_gene: TRBD1

CDR3nt: TGTGCCAGCAGCTCCCCAGGACTAGCGGGGGGGCTAGCGGGCAATGAGCAGTTCTTC
CDR3aa: CASSSPGLAGGLAGNEQFF
j_gene: TRBJ2-1
v_gene: TRBV7-3
abundance: NA
d_gene: TRBD2

CDR3nt: TGTGCCAGCAGCGTAGAGGGAGGACTAGCGGGAACCGGGGAGCTGTTTTTT
CDR3aa: CASSVEGGLAGTGELFF
j_gene: TRBJ2-2
v_gene: TRBV9
abundance: NA
d_gene: TRBD2

CDR3nt: TGTGCCAGCAGCTCCGGGACTGTACAGTATTTT
CDR3aa: CASSSGTVQYF
j_gene: TRBJ2-3
v_gene: TRBV5-6
abundance: NA
d_gene: NA

CDR3nt: TGTGCCAGCAGTCCACGGCAGGCTAACCAAGAGACCCAGTACTTC
CDR3aa: CASSPRQANQETQYF
j_gene: TRBJ2-5
v_gene: TRBV6-6
abundance: NA
d_gene: NA

CDR3nt: TGTGCCAGCAGCGTAAATCCTAGCGGGACCAACAATGAGCAGTTCTTC
CDR3aa: CASSVNPSGTNNEQFF
j_gene: TRBJ2-1
v_gene: TRBV9
abundance: NA
d_gene: TRBD2

CDR3nt: TGTGCCAGCAGTTACTCCTGGACAGTTACTAGCACTGAAGCTTTCTTT
CDR3aa: CASSYSWTVTSTEAFF
j_gene: TRBJ1-1
v_gene: TRBV6-5
abundance: once
d_gene: NA

CDR3nt: TGCGCCAGCAGCCAAGTCCCTAGAGGGGAGACCCAGTACTTC
CDR3aa: CASSQVPRGETQYF
j_gene: TRBJ2-5
v_gene: TRBV4-1
abundance: few
d_gene: NA

CDR3nt: TGTGCCAGCTCACCACCTTCAGGGTCTGGAAACACCATATATTTT
CDR3aa: CASSPPSGSGNTIYF
j_gene: TRBJ1-3
v_gene: TRBV18
abundance: NA
d_gene: NA

CDR3nt: TGTGCCAGCAGCTTGGCCGGGACAGGGGGCAATGAGCAGTTCTTC
CDR3aa: CASSLAGTGGNEQFF
j_gene: TRBJ2-1
v_gene: TRBV5-4
abundance: NA
d_gene: TRBD1

CDR3nt: TGCAGCGTTGACCCCGGGACAGGGTCCTCCTATGGCTACACCTTC
CDR3aa: CSVDPGTGSSYGYTF
j_gene: TRBJ1-2
v_gene: TRBV29-1
abundance: NA
d_gene: TRBD1

CDR3nt: TGTGCCAGCAGTTACGGCAGGGGGTACACCGGGGAGCTGTTTTTT
CDR3aa: CASSYGRGYTGELFF
j_gene: TRBJ2-2
v_gene: TRBV6-5
abundance: NA
d_gene: TRBD1

CDR3nt: TGCGCCAGCAGCTTGTGGGCGGGGGGGCAGGAGACCCAGTACTTC
CDR3aa: CASSLWAGGQETQYF
j_gene: TRBJ2-5
v_gene: TRBV5-1
abundance: NA
d_gene: TRBD2

CDR3nt: TGTGCCAGTAGTTTAGGAGACTATGGCTACACCTTC
CDR3aa: CASSLGDYGYTF
j_gene: TRBJ1-2
v_gene: TRBV19
abundance: NA
d_gene: NA

CDR3nt: TGTGCCAGCAGGGAGGACAGGCACTATGGCTACACCTTC
CDR3aa: CASREDRHYGYTF
j_gene: TRBJ1-2
v_gene: TRBV2
abundance: once
d_gene: TRBD1

CDR3nt: TGCAGTGTTCTCTCCTTCCCGGGCCAGCATTTT
CDR3aa: CSVLSFPGQHF
j_gene: TRBJ1-5
v_gene: TRBV20-1
abundance: NA
d_gene: NA

CDR3nt: TGTGCCAGCAGCTTAAACCCTAGCGGGGGCTACAATGAGCAGTTCTTC
CDR3aa: CASSLNPSGGYNEQFF
j_gene: TRBJ2-1
v_gene: TRBV7-3
abundance: NA
d_gene: TRBD2

CDR3nt: TGTGCCAGCAGCGCCCAGAGACAGGGGATAGAGAACACTGAAGCTTTCTTT
CDR3aa: CASSAQRQGIENTEAFF
j_gene: TRBJ1-1
v_gene: TRBV9
abundance: NA
d_gene: TRBD1

CDR3nt: TGTGCCAGTAGTGTAGCAGGGGGCACTGAAGCTTTCTTT
CDR3aa: CASSVAGGTEAFF
j_gene: TRBJ1-1
v_gene: TRBV19
abundance: NA
d_gene: TRBD1

CDR3nt: TGTGCCAGCAGTCCGAACAGGGGGACTGAAGCTTTCTTT
CDR3aa: CASSPNRGTEAFF
j_gene: TRBJ1-1
v_gene: TRBV6-1
abundance: NA
d_gene: TRBD1

CDR3nt: TGTGCCAGCAGCCGGGACAGGGTCTCAGAGACCCAGTACTTC
CDR3aa: CASSRDRVSETQYF
j_gene: TRBJ2-5
v_gene: TRBV11-1
abundance: NA
d_gene: TRBD1

CDR3nt: TGCGCCAGCAGCTTGGCCGCCCAGGGAGAGACCCAGTACTTC
CDR3aa: CASSLAAQGETQYF
j_gene: TRBJ2-5
v_gene: TRBV5-1
abundance: NA
d_gene: NA

CDR3nt: TGCGCCATCAAAGGGACTAGCGGCAACACCGGGGAGCTGTTTTTT
CDR3aa: CAIKGTSGNTGELFF
j_gene: TRBJ2-2
v_gene: TRBV10-2
abundance: NA
d_gene: TRBD2

CDR3nt: TGTGCTAGTGCCACTCGGACAGGGAATGAGGAAGGCTACACCTTC
CDR3aa: CASATRTGNEEGYTF
j_gene: TRBJ1-2
v_gene: TRBV12-5
abundance: NA
d_gene: TRBD1

CDR3nt: TGCAGCGCAGGGGGCGCTGGAAACACCATATATTTT
CDR3aa: CSAGGAGNTIYF
j_gene: TRBJ1-3
v_gene: TRBV29-1
abundance: NA
d_gene: TRBD1

CDR3nt: TGCGCCAGCAGCCTCAACTTACGGACAGGGGGGGAAAAACTGTTTTTT
CDR3aa: CASSLNLRTGGEKLFF
j_gene: TRBJ1-4
v_gene: TRBV5-1
abundance: NA
d_gene: TRBD1

CDR3nt: TGTGCCAGCAGCCAAGAGGTGAGCGGCTCCTACAATGAGCAGTTCTTC
CDR3aa: CASSQEVSGSYNEQFF
j_gene: TRBJ2-1
v_gene: TRBV4-2
abundance: few
d_gene: NA

CDR3nt: TGTGCCAGCAGCTTGTCTCTCGGGTCCACTAGCATAGAGACCCAGTACTTC
CDR3aa: CASSLSLGSTSIETQYF
j_gene: TRBJ2-5
v_gene: TRBV5-6
abundance: NA
d_gene: NA

CDR3nt: TGCAGCGTTTCTCATCCCGCAGGGGGCGCCTCCTACGAGCAGTACTTC
CDR3aa: CSVSHPAGGASYEQYF
j_gene: TRBJ2-7
v_gene: TRBV29-1
abundance: NA
d_gene: TRBD1

CDR3nt: TGTGCCAGCAGCCACCAGACAGAAAATTCACCCCTCCACTTT
CDR3aa: CASSHQTENSPLHF
j_gene: TRBJ1-6
v_gene: TRBV4-2
abundance: NA
d_gene: NA

CDR3nt: TGTGCCAGCAGCGTAGCCTATGGTGGCTACACCTTC
CDR3aa: CASSVAYGGYTF
j_gene: TRBJ1-2
v_gene: TRBV9
abundance: NA
d_gene: NA

CDR3nt: TGTGCCAGCAGCGTAGGGGCTCAGGGGGCTTACGAGCAGTACTTC
CDR3aa: CASSVGAQGAYEQYF
j_gene: TRBJ2-7
v_gene: TRBV9
abundance: NA
d_gene: TRBD1

CDR3nt: TGCAGCGTTCAGACCCCGGGTGGAGAGACCCAGTACTTC
CDR3aa: CSVQTPGGETQYF
j_gene: TRBJ2-5
v_gene: TRBV29-1
abundance: NA
d_gene: NA

CDR3nt: TGTGCCAGCAGCTTGGACTACAACTACGAGCAGTACTTC
CDR3aa: CASSLDYNYEQYF
j_gene: TRBJ2-7
v_gene: TRBV5-4
abundance: few
d_gene: NA

CDR3nt: TGTGCCAGCAGCGTAGGAGGGGCTAGCGGGTACGAGCAGTACTTC
CDR3aa: CASSVGGASGYEQYF
j_gene: TRBJ2-7
v_gene: TRBV9
abundance: NA
d_gene: TRBD2

CDR3nt: TGTGCCAGCAGCCGCCTCCGGGACAGCAACTATGGCTACACCTTC
CDR3aa: CASSRLRDSNYGYTF
j_gene: TRBJ1-2
v_gene: TRBV6-5
abundance: NA
d_gene: TRBD1

CDR3nt: TGTGCCAGCAGCCGGGGACTAGCGGGAGACAATGAGCAGTTCTTC
CDR3aa: CASSRGLAGDNEQFF
j_gene: TRBJ2-1
v_gene: TRBV5-4
abundance: NA
d_gene: TRBD2

CDR3nt: TGTGCCAGTAGTATTCGGTATGCGCAGTATTTT
CDR3aa: CASSIRYAQYF
j_gene: TRBJ2-3
v_gene: TRBV19
abundance: NA
d_gene: NA

CDR3nt: TGTGCCAGCAGCCCGTTAGTGGTAGCGGCTTCCTACAATGAGCAGTTCTTC
CDR3aa: CASSPLVVAASYNEQFF
j_gene: TRBJ2-1
v_gene: TRBV5-4
abundance: NA
d_gene: NA